A single sample gave rise to the 19 T cell receptor beta chains below, sequenced in a study of T cell changes during pregnancy in multiple sclerosis. Assay: immunoSEQ multiplex PCR; the TCRdb copy retains only in-frame clones and omits some. Of around 88,000 clones in the sample, approximately 92% were seen once. The material sequenced was peripheral blood, taken in the first trimester of pregnancy. Receptor source: a female donor with multiple sclerosis, enrolled in a pregnancy study.

The chain couples TRBV18 to TRBJ2-5; D is unresolved. This CDR3 contains 11 residues. Between the trimmed V and J ends, which lost 6 bases and 5 bases, there was a span of 7 bases. In germline, CDR1 is KGHSH, CDR2 LQKENI. For the CDR3, the DNA is TGTGCCAGCTCGCGCGTGGAGACCCAGTACTTC. Amino acids: CASSRVETQYF.

V usage is TRBV29-1 and J usage is TRBJ2-2, with 9 positions matching TRBD1. Germline V gene data show CDR1 as SQVTM and CDR2 as ANQGSEA. The V segment lost 0 bases and the J segment 7 bases; nucleotides outside the gene matches: 18. CDR3 length: 19 residues. CDR3: CSVEDHSGQGETTNGELFF. CDR3 nucleotides: TGCAGCGTTGAAGATCACTCGGGACAGGGCGAGACTACTAACGGGGAGCTGTTTTTT.

This chain links TRBV7-9 with TRBJ2-5, with TRBD2 identical over 7 bases. The germline V gene has CDR1 SEHNR and CDR2 FQNEAQ (reference sequence). V shed 4 bases and J 1 base; nucleotides not matched to a gene: 6. The CDR3 has 15 amino acids. The CDR3 loop is CASSSSGGLQETQYF. DNA for the CDR3: TGTGCCAGCAGCTCGTCGGGAGGACTCCAAGAGACCCAGTACTTC.

This chain connects TRBV20-1 to TRBJ2-7; D is possibly TRBD1 (5 bases). Germline CDR1 DFQATT, CDR2 SNEGSKA (reference sequence). CDR3 size: 11 residues. V lost 6 bases and J lost 10, with 16 bases in between. CDR3 region: CSATKGQVQYF. CDR3 coding DNA: TGCAGTGCAACGAAGGGGCAGGTCCAGTACTTC.

J is TRBJ2-7 and V is TRBV4-1, with 8 bases that match TRBD1. This CDR3 has 16 amino acids. CDR1 is MGHRA and CDR2 is YSYEKL in the germline V gene. The ends lost 2 bases at V and 5 bases at J; junction bases unmatched: 11. CDR3 protein: CASSQPMTGVRNEQYF. DNA for the CDR3: TGCGCCAGCAGCCAACCCATGACAGGGGTTAGGAACGAGCAGTACTTC.

This chain links TRBV7-3 with TRBJ2-1; a weak D match, TRBD2 (5 bases). CDR3 size: 13 residues. Germline assignment: CDR1 SGHTA and CDR2 FQGTGA. The V end lost 6 bases, the J end lost 10 bases, and 16 bases lay between the germline ends. DNA of the CDR3: TGTGCCAGCAGTTCTCTCCTGGGCGGGGAGCAGTTCTTC. Its protein is CASSSLLGGEQFF.

Note on this clone: Different DNA sequences within this sample yield the same CDR3. This sequence joins TRBV5-1 and TRBJ1-4, with D maybe TRBD1 (6 bases). Trimming took off 0 bases at V and 4 bases at J, with 10 bases between the two ends. The CDR3 length is 15 residues. Per the germline V gene, CDR1 is SGHRS and CDR2 is YFSETQ. The CDR3 DNA is TGCGCCAGCAGCTTGGATGGCAGGGGTAATGAAAAACTGTTTTTT. As protein: CASSLDGRGNEKLFF.

This chain uses TRBV30 with TRBJ2-5; TRBD2 agrees at 11 bases. Germline trimming cut 0 bases from V and 7 bases from J; bases unmatched to any gene: 16. Germline CDR1 and CDR2: GTSNPN and SVGIG (reference sequence). This CDR3 spans 18 amino acids. CDR3 in amino acids: CAWSVLGSGRVGGGTQYF. The CDR3 bases are TGTGCCTGGAGTGTACTGGGTAGCGGGAGGGTCGGGGGCGGGACCCAGTACTTC.

CDR3 nucleotide sequence: TGTGCCAGTAGTATGAAAATAGCGGGAGGTAAGAATGAGCAGTTCTTC. This sequence encodes CASSMKIAGGKNEQFF. This rearrangement joins TRBV19 to TRBJ2-1; TRBD2 matches at 10 bases. This CDR3 region has 16 residues. The germline V gene has CDR1 LNHDA and CDR2 SQIVND (reference sequence). Unmatched junction bases numbered 9, after V lost 3 bases and J lost 7 bases.

V is TRBV5-8 and J is TRBJ1-1; D is undetermined. Germline V gives CDR1 SGHTS, CDR2 YDEGEE. V was cut by 4 bases and J by 8 bases, with 6 bases left in between. This CDR3 region has 10 residues. The CDR3 is CASSLYEAFF. DNA for the CDR3: TGTGCCAGCAGCCTATACGAAGCTTTCTTT.

This chain uses TRBV5-1 with TRBJ2-1, with 8 bases aligning to TRBD2. From germline, CDR1 is SGHRS and CDR2 YFSETQ. V lost 4 bases, J lost 0 bases, and 6 bases stayed unmatched. The CDR3 is made up of 16 amino acids. For the CDR3, the DNA is TGCGCCAGCAGCCTCCTGACTAGCGTCTCCTACAATGAGCAGTTCTTC. It encodes CASSLLTSVSYNEQFF. Complete variable domain (other parts from reference TRBV5-1 and TRBJ2-1): KAGVTQTPRYLIKTRGQQVTLSCSPISGHRSVSWYQQTPGQGLQFLFEYFSETQRNKGNFPGRFSGRQFSNSRSEMNVSTLELGDSALYLCASSLLTSVSYNEQFFGPGTRLTVL.

For the CDR3, the DNA is TGTGCCAGCAGCCCGGGACTAGCGGGAGAAAAGTTCTTC. It codes for CASSPGLAGEKFF. The J gene is TRBJ2-1, the V gene TRBV6-4, with 14 bases that match TRBD2. The V gene end was trimmed by 6 bases and the J gene end by 14 bases; junction bases not matched to a gene: 6. CDR3 size: 13 residues. The germline gives CDR1 MRHNA, CDR2 SNTAGT.

The chain links TRBV5-6 to TRBJ2-2; 14 nucleotides line up with TRBD2. The CDR3 is 19 residues long. Germline CDR1 SGHDT, CDR2 YYEEEE. V shed 4 bases, J shed 1 base, and the junction held 9 bases outside the gene matches. DNA for the CDR3: TGTGCCAGCAGCCTGGCGGGACTAGCGGGAGAGCTGAACACCGGGGAGCTGTTTTTT. It yields the protein CASSLAGLAGELNTGELFF.

This rearrangement joins TRBV7-9 to TRBJ2-2; maybe TRBD2 (6 bases). Deletions cut 4 bases from V and 0 bases from J, with 21 bases between. Germline loops: CDR1 SEHNR, CDR2 FQNEAQ (reference sequence). This CDR3 has 19 residues. CDR3 protein: CASSSPRRGRTTNTGELFF. DNA of the CDR3: TGTGCCAGCAGCTCCCCCAGGAGGGGAAGGACAACGAACACCGGGGAGCTGTTTTTT.

V usage is TRBV6-1 and J usage is TRBJ2-7; D may be TRBD1 (5 bases). The germline V and J ends were trimmed by 9 bases and 4 bases, with 16 bases remaining between them. The germline V gene encodes CDR1 MNHNS and CDR2 SASEGT. This CDR3 contains 13 residues. CDR3 sequence reads: CARGRVGEYEQYF. In nucleotides, the CDR3 is TGTGCCAGGGGCAGGGTTGGCGAATACGAGCAGTACTTC.

This chain joins TRBV27 and TRBJ2-7; a weak D match, TRBD1 (5 bases). The length of the CDR3 is 14 residues. In germline, CDR1 is MNHEY, CDR2 SMNVEV (reference sequence). V lost 2 bases and J lost 4, with 12 bases in between. CDR3 in amino acids: CASSLAGQQYEQYF. The CDR3 nucleotides read TGTGCCAGCAGTTTAGCAGGGCAGCAATACGAGCAGTACTTC.

As DNA, the CDR3 is TGTGCCAGCTCACGGGACAGGGGTCGTACCGGGGAGCTGTTTTTT. Translating gives CASSRDRGRTGELFF. The chain has TRBV18 and TRBJ2-2; 10 bases fit TRBD1. The CDR3 is made up of 15 amino acids. CDR1 and CDR2 (germline): KGHSH, LQKENI. V shed 4 bases and J 5 bases; nucleotides not matched to a gene: 4.

This chain joins TRBV7-6 and TRBJ2-1, with 8 bases aligning to TRBD2. CDR3 length: 15 residues. V lost 2 bases to trimming and J lost 7 bases; unmatched junction nucleotides: 7. Germline V lookup: CDR1 SGHVS, CDR2 FNYEAQ. CDR3 nucleotides: TGTGCCAGCAGCTTAAGGGGGGGCGGGAGGAATGAGCAGTTCTTC. It encodes CASSLRGGGRNEQFF.

This sequence joins TRBV5-1 and TRBJ2-1; TRBD1 matches at 11 bases. V lost 7 bases, J lost 10 bases, and 13 bases stayed unmatched. Per germline, CDR1 SGHRS and CDR2 YFSETQ. The CDR3 is 15 residues long. This chain's CDR3 is CASGGGTGGSGEQFF. DNA for the CDR3: TGCGCCAGCGGCGGGGGGACAGGGGGGAGTGGAGAGCAGTTCTTC.